The 26 T cell receptor beta chains given below trace back to one sample, sequenced in a study of T cell responses to AZD1222 COVID-19 vaccine. TCRdb keeps only in-frame clones here, not all; method: immunoSEQ multiplex PCR. The sample has 100,000 to 150,000 clones; 93% are singletons. Material: peripheral blood, obtained on day 0 of AZD1222 vaccination. The receptors originated from an adult in good health.

The chain is built from TRBV6-4 and TRBJ1-1, with TRBD1 matching 8 bases. The CDR3 consists of 11 residues. CDR1 MRHNA and CDR2 SNTAGT come from the germline V gene. For the CDR3, the DNA is TGTTCCCAGGGGGCGGACACTGAAGCTTTCTTT. This sequence encodes CSQGADTEAFF.

The chain couples TRBV5-1 to TRBJ2-3, with a tentative D call TRBD2 (6 bases). The V gene lost 7 bases and the J gene lost 3 bases, with 24 bases spanning the gap. The CDR3 runs 17 residues. CDR1 and CDR2 (germline): SGHRS, YFSETQ. CDR3 region: CASATSGGTVVTDTQYF. The DNA of the CDR3 is TGCGCCAGCGCGACTAGTGGGGGGACGGTAGTGACAGATACGCAGTATTTT.

In nucleotides, the CDR3 is TGTGCCAGCAGCGCCCAACCCAGAGAGGGCTCCGAGCAGTACTTC. Translated, it gives CASSAQPREGSEQYF. The J gene is TRBJ2-7, the V gene TRBV9, with D maybe TRBD2 (5 bases). The germline V and J ends were trimmed by 3 bases and 6 bases, with 19 bases remaining between them. The CDR3 contains 15 residues. In germline, CDR1 is SGDLS, CDR2 YYNGEE.

The CDR3: CASSQAPRETQYF. CDR3 nucleotides: TGTGCCAGCAGCCAAGCTCCAAGGGAGACCCAGTACTTC. V gene TRBV4-2 combines with J gene TRBJ2-5, with D hard to call. V lost 1 base and J 5 bases, leaving 8 bases between the germline ends. The CDR3 has 13 residues. In germline, CDR1 is LGHNA, CDR2 YNFKEQ.

The rearrangement uses TRBV19 and TRBJ2-5, with 7 bases that match TRBD1. The CDR3 is made up of 16 amino acids. The germline gives CDR1 LNHDA, CDR2 SQIVND (reference sequence). Germline trimming cut 4 bases from V and 4 bases from J; bases unmatched to any gene: 12. The CDR3 spells CASSTPLTGMVETQYF. The CDR3 DNA sequence: TGTGCCAGTAGTACCCCTCTGACAGGGATGGTAGAGACCCAGTACTTC.

The rearrangement joins TRBV3-1 (or the pseudogene TRBV3-2) to TRBJ2-7; 9 nucleotides match TRBD2. Trimming took 4 bases from V and 3 from J; bases not matched to a gene: 7. This CDR3 has 15 amino acids. Germline CDR1 is LGHDT and CDR2 is YNNKEL (reference sequence). For the CDR3, the DNA is TGTGCCAGCAGCCCTCTAGCGGGGAAGGACTACGAGCAGTACTTC. Amino acid sequence: CASSPLAGKDYEQYF.

The V and J genes are TRBV27 and TRBJ2-7; D possibly corresponds to TRBD1 (5 bases). From germline, CDR1 is MNHEY and CDR2 SMNVEV (reference sequence). The CDR3 is 16 amino acids. V lost 4 bases and J lost 0, with 16 bases in between. The CDR3 DNA reads as TGTGCCAGCAGTTCCTCAACAGGTGACCTCTCCTACGAGCAGTACTTC. Protein product: CASSSSTGDLSYEQYF.

The chain employs TRBV11-2 and TRBJ2-7, with D possibly matching TRBD1 (6 bases). The CDR3 loop spans 15 amino acids. V was clipped by 5 bases and J by 5 bases, with 19 bases between them. Germline CDR1 is SGHAT and CDR2 is FQNNGV. This CDR3 is CASSDSDRFRHEQYF. CDR3 nucleotide sequence: TGTGCCAGCAGCGACAGCGACAGGTTCAGACACGAGCAGTACTTC.

The gene calls are TRBV14 and TRBJ2-3, with 9 bases identical to TRBD2. The length of the CDR3 is 17 residues. Germline lookup yields CDR1 SGHDN and CDR2 FVKESK. V shed 4 bases and J 0 bases; nucleotides not matched to a gene: 8. CDR3 residues: CASSRGSGTSSTDTQYF. The CDR3 coding sequence is TGTGCCAGCAGCCGTGGATCCGGGACTAGCAGCACAGATACGCAGTATTTT. Complete variable domain (other parts from reference TRBV14 and TRBJ2-3): EAGVTQFPSHSVIEKGQTVTLRCDPISGHDNLYWYRRVMGKEIKFLLHFVKESKQDESGMPNNRFLAERTGGTYSTLKVQPAELEDSGVYFCASSRGSGTSSTDTQYFGPGTRLTVL.

This rearrangement joins TRBV28 to TRBJ2-1; perhaps TRBD1 as D (6 bases). Trimming stripped 11 bases from V and 5 bases from J, with 16 bases between. The CDR3 sequence is 13 residues long. Germline CDR1 MDHEN, CDR2 SYDVKM. The CDR3 here is CAGRKGQNNEQFF. CDR3 bases: TGTGCCGGAAGAAAAGGACAGAACAATGAGCAGTTCTTC.

The chain recombines TRBV19 with TRBJ2-5; 10 positions match TRBD2. Trimming cost V 7 bases and J 10 bases; bases outside gene matches: 18. Per germline, CDR1 LNHDA and CDR2 SQIVND (reference sequence). CDR3 length equals 16 residues. CDR3 DNA: TGTGCCAGTACTCAATCTAGCGGGGGCCGAAAAAGGGACCAGTACTTC. It yields the protein CASTQSSGGRKRDQYF. The full variable domain, rest sourced from reference TRBV19 and TRBJ2-5, is DGGITQSPKYLFRKEGQNVTLSCEQNLNHDAMYWYRQDPGQGLRLIYYSQIVNDFQKGDIAEGYSVSREKKESFPLTVTSAQKNPTAFYLCASTQSSGGRKRDQYFGPGTRLLVL.

A single count supports this clone. The chain carries TRBV18 and TRBJ1-1, with a tentative D call TRBD1 (6 bases). Trimming took off 3 bases at V and 1 base at J, with 9 bases between the two ends. Germline lookup yields CDR1 KGHSH and CDR2 LQKENI. This CDR3 is 14 amino acids long. In DNA form, the CDR3 reads TGTGCCAGCTCACCCGGAGGGGGGAACACTGAAGCTTTCTTT. This translates into CASSPGGGNTEAFF.

Only one count was recorded for this clone. The V call is TRBV11-2, the J call TRBJ2-7; D assignment may be TRBD1 or TRBD2 (5 bases each). Germline assignment: CDR1 SGHAT and CDR2 FQNNGV. There are 15 residues in the CDR3. Trimming stripped 1 base from V and 6 bases from J, with 16 bases between. The CDR3 DNA reads TGTGCCAGCAGCTTAGTGGGGACGGCCGCCCGCGAGCAGTACTTC. It is translated as CASSLVGTAAREQYF.

V is TRBV5-1 and J is TRBJ1-4; no clear D gene. V was shortened by 3 bases and J by 4 bases, with 10 bases between the two germline ends. The CDR3 extends over 14 amino acids. The germline gives CDR1 SGHRS, CDR2 YFSETQ. The CDR3: CASSSGNRNEKLFF. DNA of the CDR3: TGCGCCAGCAGCTCCGGAAACCGTAATGAAAAACTGTTTTTT. Drawing the rest from reference TRBV5-1 and TRBJ1-4, the complete variable domain is KAGVTQTPRYLIKTRGQQVTLSCSPISGHRSVSWYQQTPGQGLQFLFEYFSETQRNKGNFPGRFSGRQFSNSRSEMNVSTLELGDSALYLCASSSGNRNEKLFFGSGTQLSVL.

This chain joins TRBV10-3 and TRBJ2-7; maybe TRBD1 (6 bases). From germline, CDR1 is ENHRY and CDR2 SYGVKD. The V end lost 7 bases, the J end lost 0 bases, and 10 bases lay between the germline ends. The CDR3 has 13 amino acids. The CDR3: CAIKGDDSYEQYF. In nucleotides, the CDR3 is TGTGCCATCAAGGGGGACGACTCCTACGAGCAGTACTTC.

This rearrangement joins TRBV2 to TRBJ2-7; the D is unclear. The germline CDR1 and CDR2 sequences are SNHLY and FYNNEI. With 8 bases removed from V and 3 bases from J, the gap between germline ends came to 14 bases. The CDR3 consists of 13 residues. In nucleotides, the CDR3 is TGTGCCAGCGCTCTTAGTTTAGTCTACGAGCAGTACTTC. It yields the protein CASALSLVYEQYF. The full variable domain, completed using reference TRBV2 and TRBJ2-7, is EPEVTQTPSHQVTQMGQEVILRCVPISNHLYFYWYRQILGQKVEFLVSFYNNEISEKSEIFDDQFSVERPDGSNFTLKIRSTKLEDSAMYFCASALSLVYEQYFGPGTRLTVT.

This sequence joins TRBV19 and TRBJ2-1, with TRBD2 matching over 10 bases. CDR1 and CDR2 (germline): LNHDA, SQIVND (reference sequence). This CDR3 is built from 15 residues. V was clipped by 3 bases and J by 8 bases; unmatched bases: 7. CDR3 residues: CASSMTSGRAYEQFF. The CDR3 bases are TGTGCCAGTAGTATGACCAGCGGGAGGGCTTATGAGCAGTTCTTC.

The chain employs TRBV6-1 and TRBJ1-4; D may be TRBD1 (5 bases). Trimming stripped 4 bases from V and 5 bases from J, with 17 bases between. The CDR3 covers 16 residues. Germline V lookup: CDR1 MNHNS, CDR2 SASEGT. This CDR3 is CASSAFNRKKNEKLFF. The CDR3 coding sequence is TGTGCCAGCAGTGCCTTTAACAGGAAAAAGAATGAAAAACTGTTTTTT.

The J gene is TRBJ1-1, the V gene TRBV7-2; D call uncertain. Between the trimmed V and J ends, which lost 0 bases and 11 bases, there was a span of 13 bases. From germline, CDR1 is SGHTA and CDR2 FQGNSA. The CDR3 covers 13 residues. The CDR3 sequence: CASSLAYKSVAFF. CDR3 sequence (DNA): TGTGCCAGCAGCTTAGCGTACAAAAGTGTGGCTTTCTTT.

This chain links TRBV5-1 with TRBJ1-2, with no clear D. CDR1 and CDR2 (germline): SGHRS, YFSETQ. This CDR3 is built from 17 residues. Trimming removed 4 bases at V and 4 bases at J, with 23 bases between. The DNA for the CDR3 is TGCGCCAGCAGCAAAGACACGAACCCCACCGCTCTCTATGGCTACACCTTC. Translating gives CASSKDTNPTALYGYTF.

The chain is built from TRBV9 and TRBJ1-6, with D possibly matching TRBD1 (5 bases). The germline V gene encodes CDR1 SGDLS and CDR2 YYNGEE. V was trimmed by 1 base and J by 4 bases, leaving 15 bases between them. This CDR3 contains 17 residues. For the CDR3, the DNA is TGTGCCAGCAGCGTATCATCGGGACGGGAATATAATTCACCCCTCCACTTT. It translates to CASSVSSGREYNSPLHF.

The genes are TRBV5-6 and TRBJ1-2; a weak D match, TRBD1 (6 bases). The germline gives CDR1 SGHDT, CDR2 YYEEEE. Trimming shortened V by 4 bases and J by 5 bases, and 9 bases separated the two germline ends. CDR3 size: 12 residues. The CDR3 DNA is TGTGCCAGCAGCACGGACAGTTATGGCTACACCTTC. This codes for CASSTDSYGYTF.

The V and J genes are TRBV7-2 and TRBJ2-6, with D uncertain. V dropped 4 bases and J dropped 2 bases, with 15 bases sitting between them. Germline CDR1 is SGHTA and CDR2 is FQGNSA. CDR3 length: 17 residues. CDR3 in amino acids: CASSSRTASAGANVLTF. The CDR3 DNA follows: TGTGCCAGCAGCTCCCGGACGGCTTCGGCTGGGGCCAACGTCCTGACTTTC. The whole variable domain, remainder taken from reference TRBV7-2 and TRBJ2-6, is GAGVSQSPSNKVTEKGKDVELRCDPISGHTALYWYRQSLGQGLEFLIYFQGNSAPDKSGLPSDRFSAERTGGSVSTLTIQRTQQEDSAVYLCASSSRTASAGANVLTFGAGSRLTVL.

The chain couples TRBV3-1 (or the pseudogene TRBV3-2) to TRBJ1-4; D is unresolved. Germline CDR1 is LGHDT and CDR2 is YNNKEL (reference sequence). The CDR3 contains 18 residues. Trimming removed 5 bases from V and 4 bases from J, with 23 bases in between. As DNA, the CDR3 is TGTGCCAGCAGCACCCGGGAGATCCAAACCCTCGGTAATGAAAAACTGTTTTTT. Amino acid sequence: CASSTREIQTLGNEKLFF.

The chain joins TRBV5-6 to TRBJ1-1; TRBD1 might be the D (5 bases). Deletions cut 4 bases from V and 4 bases from J, with 14 bases between. The CDR3 is 14 amino acids. The germline CDR1 and CDR2 sequences are SGHDT and YYEEEE. CDR3 nucleotide sequence: TGTGCCAGCAGCCCCAGCGGGGGTAGCACTGAAGCTTTCTTT. Its protein product is CASSPSGGSTEAFF.

The CDR3 DNA reads TGTGCCAGCAGTTTGGTGACGAATTTTGCGGGACCGCGAGGCACCGGGGAGCTGTTTTTT. Translation: CASSLVTNFAGPRGTGELFF. This rearrangement joins TRBV27 to TRBJ2-2; the D gene is possibly TRBD2 (6 bases). Germline assignment: CDR1 MNHEY and CDR2 SMNVEV (reference sequence). This CDR3 has 20 amino acids. The V gene lost 3 bases and the J gene lost 4 bases, with 27 bases spanning the gap.